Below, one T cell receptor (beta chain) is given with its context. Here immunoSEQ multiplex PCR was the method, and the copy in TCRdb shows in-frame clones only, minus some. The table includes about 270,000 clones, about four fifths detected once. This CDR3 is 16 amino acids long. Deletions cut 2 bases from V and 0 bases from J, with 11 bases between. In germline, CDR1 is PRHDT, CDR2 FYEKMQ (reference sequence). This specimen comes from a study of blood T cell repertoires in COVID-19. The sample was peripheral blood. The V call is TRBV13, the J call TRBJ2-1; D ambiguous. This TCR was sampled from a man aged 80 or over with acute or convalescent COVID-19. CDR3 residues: CASSLPVTSSYNEQFF. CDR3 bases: TGTGCCAGCAGCTTACCAGTCACCAGCTCCTACAATGAGCAGTTCTTC.